Only one count was recorded for the clone carrying this T cell receptor beta chain. The data derive from a study of blood T cell repertoires in COVID-19. Study-wide context: Researchers got acute and convalescent COVID-19 samples from the United States, Italy and Spain. T cells, B-cell-depleted T cells, or PBMCs supplied cDNA or gDNA.

The trim removed 5 bases at V and 4 bases at J, leaving 6 bases unmatched. This CDR3 has 15 amino acids. Germline loops: CDR1 LNHDA, CDR2 SQIVND (reference sequence). Original processing notes: Reference gene primers were amplified, and this amplification served to estimate nucleated cell counts. Using immunoSEQ multiplex PCR, the repertoire was profiled, and TCRdb retains in-frame clones only, with some absent. That table supplies the V and J calls and clone size; D and trimming were determined from the DNA. There are 90,000 to 120,000 clones in the sample; approximately 90% occur only once, and roughly 0.97% lies in the top ten.

Sequencing was done on a sample of peripheral blood. This chain joins TRBV19 and TRBJ2-1, with 9 bases lining up with TRBD2. This sequence was found in a man between 60 and 75 years old with acute or convalescent COVID-19. CDR3 residues: CASSVASGAYNEQFF. The CDR3 DNA is TGTGCCAGTAGTGTTGCTAGCGGGGCTTACAATGAGCAGTTCTTC.